This T cell receptor (beta chain) was recovered during a study of vaccination effects on CD4 cells after COVID-19. Profiled with immunoSEQ multiplex PCR; TCRdb holds only in-frame clones, not every one. The table shows tens of thousands of clones, with 75% to 85% occurring only once. Antigen-specific CD4+ T cells were expanded with viral peptide pools in the ViraFEST assay before sequencing. Following 10 days of culture, CD4+ T cells were isolated. This person's SARS-CoV-2 infection, confirmed by PCR, occurred between March and December 2020. Germline lookup yields CDR1 SGHNT and CDR2 YENEEA. V lost 1 base, J lost 4 bases, and 19 bases lay in between. The CDR3 is 17 amino acids. Regarding this clone: The antigen remains unidentified.

Study outcomes and limitations: Small numbers of convalescent patients limited the study. It also lacked early post-infection timepoints.

This TCR came from a human donor who had a prior SARS-CoV-2 infection. Sequences were derived from CD4+ T cells from PBMCs cultured with HIV peptides, sampled before COVID-19 vaccination. The subset was: HIV-1 Nef peptide pool negative control/reference culture. The V and J genes are TRBV11-3 and TRBJ2-5; D is possibly TRBD2 (5 bases). The CDR3 nucleotides read TGTGCCAGCAGCTTAGGGTTAGAGGGAGCGGTCCGAGAGACCCAGTACTTC. It codes for CASSLGLEGAVRETQYF.